These T cell receptor beta chains were read from a single sample in a study of T cells in Graves' hyperthyroidism and ophthalmopathy. TCRdb itself ran the multiplex PCR reads through MiXCR, one entry per CDR3 protein. The data show more than 450,000 distinct CDR3 sequences, 15% to 20% seen once. The specimen was blood. These receptors all stem from a man aged 40-50 years with Graves' ophthalmopathy. CDR3s include the opening cysteine and the closing phenylalanine or tryptophan. D genes are given only for firm matches. Clone size is stated in some rows and not others, as once, few, many or a class when expanded.

TRBV20-1	few	TRBD1	TRBJ2-1	CSALPGQGVYNEQFF
TRBV18	many	TRBD1	TRBJ2-7	CASSPDRAEQYF
TRBV3-1	.	.	TRBJ2-7	CASSHSPGRMAYEQYF
TRBV28	few	TRBD2	TRBJ2-7	CASSLGLAEVIEQYF
TRBV6-5	many	.	TRBJ2-7	CASSYSDRYEQYF
TRBV12-3/TRBV12-4	.	.	TRBJ1-4	CASTRSRGSSEKLFF
TRBV29-1	few	TRBD2	TRBJ2-7	CSVELAAGEQYF
TRBV7-2	many	.	TRBJ1-4	CASSLETGFGKLFF
TRBV7-9	.	TRBD1	TRBJ2-4	CATSPTGGAAKNIQYF
TRBV6-1	.	TRBD1	TRBJ1-6	CASSEQGAIYNSPLHF
TRBV9	.	TRBD2	TRBJ2-7	CASSVRALAADYEQYF
TRBV28	many	TRBD1	TRBJ2-7	CASSAQSDREYYEQYF
TRBV5-1	.	TRBD2	TRBJ2-3	CASSLARTSGGTTDTQYF
TRBV6-1	.	.	TRBJ1-4	CASSELEKLFF
TRBV28	many	TRBD2	TRBJ2-1	CASRISGRGLNEQFF
TRBV24-1	.	.	TRBJ1-3	CATSLGGTGNTIYF
TRBV4-2	few	.	TRBJ2-2	CASSQDGLLGVGELFF
TRBV6-1	many	TRBD1	TRBJ1-1	CASSPVFGSRGSAEAFF
TRBV19	.	.	TRBJ1-5	CASRGIGSHQPQHF
TRBV20-1	.	TRBD2	TRBJ2-3	CSAGRPRTSGYTDTQYF
TRBV7-9	.	TRBD2	TRBJ2-5	CASSLGTTSGGTQYF
TRBV20-1	few	.	TRBJ2-6	CSASLWQGLSGANVLTF
TRBV28	many	TRBD1	TRBJ1-6	CASSSTGTGFINSPLHF
TRBV3-1	many	.	TRBJ2-2	CASSQDLVQGRELFF
TRBV2	once	TRBD2	TRBJ2-1	CASSVLAGGKSSSYNEQFF
TRBV7-3	.	.	TRBJ1-1	CASSSRPSYGAEAFF
TRBV28	few	.	TRBJ1-4	CASSAPTGGDEKLFF
TRBV28	few	.	TRBJ2-1	CASSLYGGSGLNEQFF
TRBV6-2/TRBV6-3	.	TRBD2	TRBJ2-5	CASSRTSGGQETQYF
TRBV5-4	few	TRBD2	TRBJ2-1	CASSLGLAGVQFF
TRBV12-3/TRBV12-4	.	.	TRBJ1-3	CASMGAKDTIYF
TRBV20-1	.	.	TRBJ2-7	CSAKKTRGLREQYF
TRBV5-1	many	.	TRBJ1-1	CASSLVANTEAFF
TRBV7-9	few	.	TRBJ2-5	CASSLGNRAQETQYF
TRBV4-2	.	.	TRBJ2-7	CASSQDVGRASEQYF
TRBV6-5	many	TRBD2	TRBJ2-2	CASSSKGRGHDTGELFF
TRBV10-3	.	.	TRBJ1-6	CAISVQGGSPLHF
TRBV2	many	.	TRBJ2-2	CASRTGTLFTGELFF
TRBV3-1	few	.	TRBJ2-2	CASSQDPGRITGELFF
TRBV20-1	few	TRBD1	TRBJ2-4	CSAPGDRDKNIQYF
TRBV6-1	.	TRBD1	TRBJ2-5	CASRLGQGLAKVDF
TRBV7-8	few	TRBD1	TRBJ1-4	CASSTGTGVIREKLFF
TRBV4-1	.	.	TRBJ2-1	CASSQDRYSYNEQFF
TRBV6-5	.	.	TRBJ2-1	CASSYTLTRAYEQFF
TRBV7-9	many	.	TRBJ2-1	CASSSPTGSYEQFF
TRBV20-1	few	TRBD1	TRBJ1-1	CSATRGRGAFF
TRBV30	.	.	TRBJ1-3	CAWKPVSGNTIYF
TRBV4-1	.	.	TRBJ1-2	CASSQVGTEGYGYTF
TRBV2	many	TRBD2	TRBJ2-3	CASRTGTSGSVDTQYF
TRBV7-3	.	.	TRBJ2-3	CASSARLTGTDTQYF
TRBV11-1	.	TRBD1	TRBJ1-1	CASMDRGEGEAFF
TRBV10-3	few	.	TRBJ2-2	CAISGLDGTVGELFF
TRBV24-1	.	TRBD2	TRBJ2-1	CATSEPGHPQREKQFF
TRBV30	few	.	TRBJ1-2	CASAEGLSRYGYTF
TRBV6-1	.	.	TRBJ1-1	CTSSRGTEAFF